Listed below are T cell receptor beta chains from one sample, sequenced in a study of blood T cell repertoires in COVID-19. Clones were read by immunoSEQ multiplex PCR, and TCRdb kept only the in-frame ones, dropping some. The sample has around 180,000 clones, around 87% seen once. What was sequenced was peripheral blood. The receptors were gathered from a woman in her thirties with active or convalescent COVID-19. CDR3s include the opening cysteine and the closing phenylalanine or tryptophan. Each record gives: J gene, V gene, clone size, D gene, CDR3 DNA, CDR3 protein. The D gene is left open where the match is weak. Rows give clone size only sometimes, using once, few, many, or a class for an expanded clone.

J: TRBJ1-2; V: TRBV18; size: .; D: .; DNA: TGTGCCAGCTCACCACAGACGGAGAATAACTATGGCTACACCTTC; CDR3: CASSPQTENNYGYTF
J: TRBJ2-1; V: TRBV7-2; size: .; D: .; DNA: TGTGCCAGCAGCTTAAGGACAGCCGACAAGGGGCAGTTCTTC; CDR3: CASSLRTADKGQFF
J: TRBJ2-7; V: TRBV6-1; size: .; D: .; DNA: TGTGCCAGCAGTGACCTTAGCGGCGACTTTTCCGAGCAGTACTTC; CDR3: CASSDLSGDFSEQYF
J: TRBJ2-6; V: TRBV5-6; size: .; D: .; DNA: TGTGCCAGCAGCCCGGTTCGGCTTGAGGTGATCTCTGGGGCCAACGTCCTGACTTTC; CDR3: CASSPVRLEVISGANVLTF
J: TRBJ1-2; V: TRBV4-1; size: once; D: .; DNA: TGCGCCAGCAGCGACCTTCTATCGGGGGAGGTCTTTAAGGGCTACACCTTC; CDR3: CASSDLLSGEVFKGYTF
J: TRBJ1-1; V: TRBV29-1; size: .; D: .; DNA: TGCAGCGTTGAGGAGTCGAACACTGAAGCTTTCTTT; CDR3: CSVEESNTEAFF
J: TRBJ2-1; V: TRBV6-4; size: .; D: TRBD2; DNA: TGTGCCAGCAGTGCCCAGGGACTAGCGGGAGTCAATGAGCAGTTCTTC; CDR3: CASSAQGLAGVNEQFF
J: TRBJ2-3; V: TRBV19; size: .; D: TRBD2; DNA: TGTGCCATCGGGACTAGCGGGACCGCAGATACGCAGTATTTT; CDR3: CAIGTSGTADTQYF
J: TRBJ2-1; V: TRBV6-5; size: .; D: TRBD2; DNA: TGTGCCAGCAGTTCCCTTGGGGGGAGGGATGGAAATGAGCAGTTCTTC; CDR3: CASSSLGGRDGNEQFF
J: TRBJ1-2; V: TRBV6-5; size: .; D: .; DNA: TGTGCCAGCAGCCGTACCCCTGACACCAACTATGGCTACACCTTC; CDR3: CASSRTPDTNYGYTF
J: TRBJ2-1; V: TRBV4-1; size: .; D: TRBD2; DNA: TGCGCCAGCAGCCCTCGGACTAGCGGGAGGGACGAGCAGTTCTTC; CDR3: CASSPRTSGRDEQFF
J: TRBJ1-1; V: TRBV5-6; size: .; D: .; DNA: TGTGCCAGCAGCTTAAGGGCCGGGGACACTGAAGCTTTCTTT; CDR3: CASSLRAGDTEAFF
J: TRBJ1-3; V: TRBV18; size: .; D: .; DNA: TGTGCCAGCTCGGGCTCCAGCCCAGCAGTCTCTGGAAACACCATATATTTT; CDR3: CASSGSSPAVSGNTIYF
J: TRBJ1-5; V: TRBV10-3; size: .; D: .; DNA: TGTGCCATCAGTGGAACAGGGAATCAGCCCCAGCATTTT; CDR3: CAISGTGNQPQHF
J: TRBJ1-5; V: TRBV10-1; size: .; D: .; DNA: TGCGCCAGCAGTGCGGATCAGCCCCAGCATTTT; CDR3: CASSADQPQHF
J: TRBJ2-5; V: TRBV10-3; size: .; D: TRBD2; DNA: TGTGCCATCAGTGCGGCGGGAGGGCGGGAGACCCAGTACTTC; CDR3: CAISAAGGRETQYF
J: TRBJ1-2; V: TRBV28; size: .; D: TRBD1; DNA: TGTGCCAGCAACCCAGGGACAGGGGATTCCTATGGCTACACCTTC; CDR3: CASNPGTGDSYGYTF
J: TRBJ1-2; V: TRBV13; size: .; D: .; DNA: TGTGCCAGCAGCTTGCGGAGGAACTACACCTTC; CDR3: CASSLRRNYTF
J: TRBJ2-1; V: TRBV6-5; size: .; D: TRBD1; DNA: TGTGCCAGCAGTTACTCAACCGGGACAGGGGGTTTCGAGCAGTTCTTC; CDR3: CASSYSTGTGGFEQFF
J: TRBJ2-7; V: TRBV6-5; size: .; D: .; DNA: TGTGCCAGCAGTTCGACTAGCTACGAGCAGTACTTC; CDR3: CASSSTSYEQYF
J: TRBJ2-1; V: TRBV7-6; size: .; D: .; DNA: TGTGCCAGCAGCCGTGACAGGCTTTCCTACAATGAGCAGTTCTTC; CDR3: CASSRDRLSYNEQFF
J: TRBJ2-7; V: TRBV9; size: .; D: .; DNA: TGTGCCAGCAGCGTAGATGGGGCCAACGAGCAGTACTTC; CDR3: CASSVDGANEQYF
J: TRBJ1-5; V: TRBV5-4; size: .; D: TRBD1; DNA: TGTGCCAGCAGCGCCGGGACAGGGAACAATCAGCCCCAGCATTTT; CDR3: CASSAGTGNNQPQHF
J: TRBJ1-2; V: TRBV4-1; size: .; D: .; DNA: TGCGCCAGCAGCTACCCTACCGTAGAGGGCGGCTATGGCTACACCTTC; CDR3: CASSYPTVEGGYGYTF
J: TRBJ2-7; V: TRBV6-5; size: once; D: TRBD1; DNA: TGTGCCAGCGGAACAGGGGACTACGAGCAGTACTTC; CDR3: CASGTGDYEQYF
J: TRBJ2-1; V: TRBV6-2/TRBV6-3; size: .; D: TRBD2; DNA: TGTGCCAGCAGTTACCCACTAGCGGGAGGCAATGAGCAGTTCTTC; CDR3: CASSYPLAGGNEQFF
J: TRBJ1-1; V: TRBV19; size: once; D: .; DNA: TGTGCCAGTACCCCCAGGGGAGATTTCACTGAAGCTTTCTTT; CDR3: CASTPRGDFTEAFF
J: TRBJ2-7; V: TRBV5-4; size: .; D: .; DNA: TGTGCCAGCACTGCGACCCGGGGAGGTCCCTCCTACGAGCAGTACTTC; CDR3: CASTATRGGPSYEQYF
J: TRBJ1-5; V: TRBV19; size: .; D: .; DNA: TGTGCCAGTAAACGGTGGCAGGTCCTCAATCAGCCCCAGCATTTT; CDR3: CASKRWQVLNQPQHF
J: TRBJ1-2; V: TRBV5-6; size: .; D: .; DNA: TGTGCCAGCAGCGGGGGGACCGACTCCTATGGCTACACCTTC; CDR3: CASSGGTDSYGYTF
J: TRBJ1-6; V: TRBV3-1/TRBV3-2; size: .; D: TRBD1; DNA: TGTGCCAGCAGCCCCCAAATGGACAGGGTCAATTCACCCCTCCACTTT; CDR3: CASSPQMDRVNSPLHF
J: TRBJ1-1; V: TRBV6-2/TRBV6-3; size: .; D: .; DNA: TGTGCCAGCAGTTTCATCAGCGGGGGGACTGAAGCTTTCTTT; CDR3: CASSFISGGTEAFF
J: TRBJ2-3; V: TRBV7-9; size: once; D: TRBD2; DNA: TGTGCCAGCAGCCGCCTAGCGGGAATGGCAGATACGCAGTATTTT; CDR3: CASSRLAGMADTQYF
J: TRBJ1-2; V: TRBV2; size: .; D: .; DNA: TGTGCCAGCAGACAGGAGGAGGGTGGAGGCTACACCTTC; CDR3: CASRQEEGGGYTF
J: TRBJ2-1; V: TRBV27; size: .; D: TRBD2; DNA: TGTGCCAGCAGTTTACTGGCGGGGGGGCAAGGTGAGCAGTTCTTC; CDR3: CASSLLAGGQGEQFF
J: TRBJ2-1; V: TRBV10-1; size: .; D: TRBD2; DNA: TGCGCCAGCCTGACTAGCGGGCACAATGAGCAGTTCTTC; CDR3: CASLTSGHNEQFF
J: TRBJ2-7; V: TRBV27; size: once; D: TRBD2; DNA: TGTGCCAGCAGTTCATTTAGCGGGTCACCCTACGAGCAGTACTTC; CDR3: CASSSFSGSPYEQYF
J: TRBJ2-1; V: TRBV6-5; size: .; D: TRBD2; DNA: TGTGCCAGCAGTTACCAACTAGCGGGAGGGCACAATGAGCAGTTCTTC; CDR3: CASSYQLAGGHNEQFF
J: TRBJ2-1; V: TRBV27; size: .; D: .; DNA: TGTGCCAGCAGTTTGGTGGTAGCAATGGGTGAGCAGTTCTTC; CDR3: CASSLVVAMGEQFF
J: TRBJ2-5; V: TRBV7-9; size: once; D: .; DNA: TGTGCCAGCAGCTCACAGCAAAAACCCCAAGAGACCCAGTACTTC; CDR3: CASSSQQKPQETQYF
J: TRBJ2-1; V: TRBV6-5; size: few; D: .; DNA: TGTGCCAGCACTGCAACTTTTTACAATGAGCAGTTCTTC; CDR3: CASTATFYNEQFF
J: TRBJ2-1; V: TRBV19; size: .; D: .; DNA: TGTGCCAGTAGTATATCGGGTCTTTACAATGAGCAGTTCTTC; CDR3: CASSISGLYNEQFF
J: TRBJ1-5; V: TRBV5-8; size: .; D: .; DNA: TGTGCCAGCAGCTTCCCCCCCAGGGCAGGCAATCAGCCCCAGCATTTT; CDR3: CASSFPPRAGNQPQHF
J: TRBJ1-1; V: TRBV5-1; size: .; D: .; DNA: TGCGCCAGCAGCTTGGAGTTTCAGACAATGAACACTGAAGCTTTCTTT; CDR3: CASSLEFQTMNTEAFF
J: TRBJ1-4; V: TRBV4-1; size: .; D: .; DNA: TGCGCCAGCAGCCACGTAGGGGCAGTCGAAAAACTGTTTTTT; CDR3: CASSHVGAVEKLFF